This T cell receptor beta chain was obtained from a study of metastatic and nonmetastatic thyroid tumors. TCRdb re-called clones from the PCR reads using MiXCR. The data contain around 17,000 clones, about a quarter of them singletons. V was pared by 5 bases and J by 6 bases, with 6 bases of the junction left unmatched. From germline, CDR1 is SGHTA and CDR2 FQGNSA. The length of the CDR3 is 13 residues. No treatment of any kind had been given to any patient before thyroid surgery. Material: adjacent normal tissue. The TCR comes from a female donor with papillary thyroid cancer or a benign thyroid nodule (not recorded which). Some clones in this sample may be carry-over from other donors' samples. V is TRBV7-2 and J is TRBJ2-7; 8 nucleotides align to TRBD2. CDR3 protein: CASSPGLGSEQYF. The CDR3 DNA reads TGTGCCAGCAGCCCGGGACTAGGTTCCGAGCAGTACTTC. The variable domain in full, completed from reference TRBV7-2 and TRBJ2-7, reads GAGVSQSPSNKVTEKGKDVELRCDPISGHTALYWYRQSLGQGLEFLIYFQGNSAPDKSGLPSDRFSAERTGGSVSTLTIQRTQQEDSAVYLCASSPGLGSEQYFGPGTRLTVT.